The sequence of this T cell receptor beta chain was determined in a study of CD4 T cells in relation to SARS-CoV-2 and coronaviruses. The unexposed donors gave CD4+ T cells in about 2010-2019, prior to COVID-19. V was pared by 3 bases and J by 3 bases, with 10 bases between. The CDR3 contains 14 residues. The V gene's germline CDR1 is SGHDT and CDR2 YYEEEE. A remark on this clone: The antigen is not known.

This table comes from immunoSEQ multiplex PCR, and its TCRdb copy is limited to in-frame clones, with some not included. Altogether some 69,000 clones are present, about 94% being singletons, with the ten largest covering roughly 0.14%. Regarding the study as a whole: Memory recall responses, not primary responses primed in culture, are what the assay detects.

The V gene is TRBV5-6, the J gene TRBJ2-4, with D hard to call. The receptor comes from a human donor in good health. Sequenced material: naive CD4+ T cells from PBMCs. As to subset: naive CD4+ T cells isolated by negative enrichment. CDR3: CASSSGGLKNIQYF. The CDR3 DNA sequence: TGTGCCAGCAGCTCCGGTGGTCTCAAAAACATTCAGTACTTC.